The 21 T cell receptor beta chains below come from one sample, sequenced in a study of cytomegalovirus exposure and HLA in healthy donors. Use of 60 Vbeta and 13 Jbeta primers characterized the PCR. Clones were sequenced by immunoSEQ multiplex PCR, and TCRdb holds only the in-frame ones, with some missing. The sample lists some 170,000 clones, 80% occurring once. The sequencing sample was made of PBMCs. These receptors originate from a man aged 25-45 years in good health and CMV-seronegative.

This chain joins TRBV15 and TRBJ2-2, with 10 bases identical to TRBD1. Germline CDR1 is LNHNV and CDR2 is YYDKDF (reference sequence). The CDR3 consists of 17 residues. With 5 bases clipped from V and 4 bases from J, the junction kept 10 bases outside the gene matches. CDR3 sequence: CATSARDRGPLTGELFF. The CDR3 DNA sequence: TGTGCCACCAGCGCCCGGGACAGGGGCCCCCTCACCGGGGAGCTGTTTTTT.

J is TRBJ2-5 and V is TRBV9; 8 nucleotides agree with TRBD2. The J call is uncertain, as TRBJ2-7 better fits the DNA end. CDR3 size: 13 residues. In germline, CDR1 is SGDLS, CDR2 YYNGEE. CDR3 protein: CASSAGLAYEQYF. The CDR3 DNA is TGTGCCAGCTCCGCGGGACTAGCCTACGAGCAGTACTTC.

This clone was observed once. V and J are TRBV6-1 and TRBJ1-5; possible D gene TRBD1, 5 bases. V was pared by 3 bases and J by 0 bases, with 12 bases between. CDR1 is MNHNS and CDR2 is SASEGT in the germline V gene. This CDR3 comprises 16 residues. CDR3 in DNA: TGTGCCAGCAGTGAGCCTGGACACCTTAGCAATCAGCCCCAGCATTTT. Translating gives CASSEPGHLSNQPQHF.

This rearrangement joins TRBV13 to TRBJ2-1, with TRBD2 matching 7 bases. CDR3 length equals 15 residues. Germline CDR1 reads PRHDT; CDR2 reads FYEKMQ (reference sequence). After removal of 0 bases from V and 3 bases from J, the junction contained 2 bases not matched to a gene. This CDR3 reads CASSLGASGYNEQFF. The DNA of the CDR3 is TGTGCCAGCAGCTTAGGTGCTAGCGGCTACAATGAGCAGTTCTTC.

V is TRBV7-9 and J is TRBJ2-7; 8 nucleotides match TRBD1. Germline CDR1 reads SEHNR; CDR2 reads FQNEAQ (reference sequence). The CDR3 extends over 17 amino acids. V gave up 2 bases and J gave up 4 bases; unmatched junction bases: 13. The CDR3 is CASSLRPGAGGTYEQYF. CDR3 DNA sequence: TGTGCCAGCAGCTTAAGGCCCGGGGCAGGGGGCACTTACGAGCAGTACTTC.

The chain employs TRBV28 and TRBJ2-1; D unclear. Trimming took off 5 bases at V and 4 bases at J, with 9 bases between the two ends. The CDR3 has 13 amino acids. Germline loops: CDR1 MDHEN, CDR2 SYDVKM. This chain's CDR3 is CASSPSNYNEQFF. CDR3 bases: TGTGCCAGCAGTCCCTCTAATTACAATGAGCAGTTCTTC.

This chain joins TRBV6-1 and TRBJ2-7; TRBD2 might be the D (6 bases). CDR1 and CDR2 from the germline V gene are MNHNS and SASEGT. This CDR3 spans 13 amino acids. V shed 2 bases and J shed 12 bases, with 17 bases lying between them. In DNA form, the CDR3 reads TGTGCCAGCAGTGAACCCTACTTGGCGGGAAGGTACTTC. The encoded protein is CASSEPYLAGRYF.

The chain combines TRBV5-6 with TRBJ1-2, with TRBD1 identical over 7 bases. V trimming: 3 bases; J trimming: 7 bases; junction bases outside the gene matches: 6. CDR3 size: 13 residues. Germline CDR1 is SGHDT and CDR2 is YYEEEE. The CDR3 DNA reads as TGTGCCAGCAGCTACGACAGGGCATTTGGCTACACCTTC. Translating gives CASSYDRAFGYTF.

The chain recombines TRBV6-1 with TRBJ2-5; the match to TRBD2 covers 9 bases. The CDR3 contains 15 residues. Germline V gene data show CDR1 as MNHNS and CDR2 as SASEGT. V shed 5 bases and J 5 bases; nucleotides not matched to a gene: 9. This CDR3 reads CASSPPAGGEETQYF. The CDR3 coding sequence is TGTGCCAGCAGTCCCCCAGCGGGGGGCGAGGAGACCCAGTACTTC.

The V and J genes are TRBV25-1 and TRBJ1-1; 10 bases line up with TRBD1. Trimming took 6 bases from V and 1 from J; bases not matched to a gene: 11. Germline CDR1 and CDR2: MGHDK and SYGVNS. The CDR3 length is 17 residues. This chain's CDR3 is CASSPTGTGVANTEAFF. In DNA, the CDR3 is TGTGCCAGCAGCCCGACCGGGACAGGGGTTGCGAACACTGAAGCTTTCTTT.

As to this clone: The same CDR3 arises from other DNA sequences in this sample as well. The chain is built from TRBV10-3 and TRBJ1-5, with 9 bases matching TRBD1. Looked up from germline, CDR1 is ENHRY and CDR2 is SYGVKD. This CDR3 contains 14 residues. With 5 bases clipped from V and 7 bases from J, the junction kept 6 bases outside the gene matches. In DNA form, the CDR3 reads TGTGCCATCAGTATGACAGGGGGAGAACAGCCCCAGCATTTT. Translated, it gives CAISMTGGEQPQHF.

The genes are TRBV28 and TRBJ1-4; TRBD1 matches 7 bases. This CDR3 spans 15 amino acids. Germline CDR1 MDHEN, CDR2 SYDVKM. Losses at the gene ends were 7 bases for V and 0 bases for J; bases not matched to a gene: 5. The CDR3 DNA follows: TGTGCCAGCAACAGACAGGGACCAACTAATGAAAAACTGTTTTTT. Amino acids: CASNRQGPTNEKLFF. Complete variable domain (other parts from reference TRBV28 and TRBJ1-4): DVKVTQSSRYLVKRTGEKVFLECVQDMDHENMFWYRQDPGLGLRLIYFSYDVKMKEKGDIPEGYSVSREKKERFSLILESASTNQTSMYLCASNRQGPTNEKLFFGSGTQLSVL.

V usage is TRBV11-2 and J usage is TRBJ2-1; D gene unclear. Germline V gene lookup returns CDR1 SGHAT and CDR2 FQNNGV. CDR3 length: 14 residues. V dropped 3 bases and J dropped 6 bases, with 12 bases sitting between them. The CDR3 sequence is CASSFPFRSNEQFF. CDR3 in DNA: TGTGCCAGCAGCTTCCCCTTCAGAAGCAATGAGCAGTTCTTC. Using reference TRBV11-2 and TRBJ2-1 for the parts outside the CDR3, the full variable domain is EAGVAQSPRYKIIEKRQSVAFWCNPISGHATLYWYQQILGQGPKLLIQFQNNGVVDDSQLPKDRFSAERLKGVDSTLKIQPAKLEDSAVYLCASSFPFRSNEQFFGPGTRLTVL.

This clone was observed a handful of times. This chain links TRBV7-2 with TRBJ2-1; the match to TRBD1 covers 7 bases. V shed 5 bases and J 6 bases; nucleotides not matched to a gene: 10. Germline loops: CDR1 SGHTA, CDR2 FQGNSA. CDR3 length equals 15 residues. CDR3 nucleotide sequence: TGTGCCAGCAGCGTGAGAGGGCAGGGGGTCAATGAGCAGTTCTTC. This sequence encodes CASSVRGQGVNEQFF.

As concerns this clone: Distinct nucleotide sequences in the sample also encode this CDR3. This sequence joins TRBV28 and TRBJ2-7; TRBD2 might be the D (6 bases). The CDR3 is made up of 14 amino acids. V shed 2 bases and J shed 0 bases, with 8 bases lying between them. Germline CDR1 is MDHEN and CDR2 is SYDVKM. CDR3 bases: TGTGCCAGCAGTTTAGCGGGGAGCTCCTACGAGCAGTACTTC. It specifies CASSLAGSSYEQYF.

The gene calls are TRBV7-8 and TRBJ2-3; D gene ambiguous. Trimming took 5 bases from V and 1 from J, leaving 10 bases between them. The CDR3 totals 14 residues. CDR1 and CDR2 (germline): SGHVS, FQNEAQ. CDR3 coding DNA: TGTGCCAGCAGCCCTGATGTAGGCACAGATACGCAGTATTTT. Protein: CASSPDVGTDTQYF.

The chain recombines TRBV7-3 with TRBJ2-1, with TRBD1 matching over 8 bases. Germline V CDR1 and CDR2: SGHTA, FQGTGA. The trim removed 0 bases at V and 10 bases at J, leaving 11 bases unmatched. The CDR3 has 16 residues. The CDR3, as DNA: TGTGCCAGCAGCTTAACCGGACAGGGTGCCCGAAGCGAGCAGTTCTTC. Its translation: CASSLTGQGARSEQFF.

There are a few counts of this clone. The chain combines TRBV11-2 with TRBJ1-1; possibly TRBD1 for D (6 bases). Germline-derived CDR1 and CDR2 are SGHAT and FQNNGV. CDR3 size: 14 residues. Trimming took off 3 bases at V and 2 bases at J, with 10 bases between the two ends. CDR3 in DNA: TGTGCCAGCAGCTTCATACAGGGTAACACTGAAGCTTTCTTT. Translation: CASSFIQGNTEAFF.

Notes on this clone: At one end the junction does not follow the germline gene, possibly because of a read error. V usage is TRBV7-9 and J usage is TRBJ2-1; maybe TRBD2 (6 bases). The CDR3 runs 12 residues. Germline-derived CDR1 and CDR2 are SEHNR and FQNEAQ (reference sequence). CDR3 sequence: CSSTIMGGEQFF. The CDR3 DNA follows: TGTTCCAGCACCATTATGGGGGGTGAGCAGTTCTTC.

The V gene is TRBV9, the J gene TRBJ2-1; D is perhaps TRBD2 (6 bases). The germline V gene has CDR1 SGDLS and CDR2 YYNGEE. The V end lost 0 bases, the J end lost 4 bases, and 17 bases lay between the germline ends. The CDR3 has 17 residues. CDR3 bases: TGTGCCAGCAGCGTAGAGGGAGGCCAGCGGGTTTACAATGAGCAGTTCTTC. The encoded protein is CASSVEGGQRVYNEQFF.

J is TRBJ2-1 and V is TRBV7-3, with 11 nucleotides matching TRBD1. J lost 7 bases, V lost 5 bases, and 10 bases had no gene match. This CDR3 has 16 residues. Germline loops: CDR1 SGHTA, CDR2 FQGTGA. The DNA of the CDR3 is TGTGCCAGCAGCGGAATCGCGGGACAGGGGGGAAATGAGCAGTTCTTC. Its translation: CASSGIAGQGGNEQFF.